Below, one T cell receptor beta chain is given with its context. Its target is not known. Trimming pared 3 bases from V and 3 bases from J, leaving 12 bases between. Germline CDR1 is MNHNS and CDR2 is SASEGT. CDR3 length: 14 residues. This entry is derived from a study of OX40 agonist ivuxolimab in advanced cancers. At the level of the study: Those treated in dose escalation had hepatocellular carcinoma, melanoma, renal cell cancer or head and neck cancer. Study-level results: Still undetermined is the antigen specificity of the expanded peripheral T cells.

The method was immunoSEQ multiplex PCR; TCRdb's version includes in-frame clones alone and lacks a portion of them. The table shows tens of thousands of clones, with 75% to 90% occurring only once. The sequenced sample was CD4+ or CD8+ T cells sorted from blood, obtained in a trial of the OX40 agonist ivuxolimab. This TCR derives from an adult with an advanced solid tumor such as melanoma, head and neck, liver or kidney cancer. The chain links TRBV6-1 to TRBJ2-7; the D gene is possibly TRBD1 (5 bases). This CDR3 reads CASSEQQDIYEQYF. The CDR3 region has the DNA TGTGCCAGCAGTGAGCAACAGGATATCTACGAGCAGTACTTC.